The text below deals with one T cell receptor (beta chain). Sequencing used immunoSEQ v3. Sequencing used immunoSEQ multiplex PCR; TCRdb keeps in-frame clones, though not all of them. The table lists under 35,000 clones, about 70% of them singletons, with about 3% in the top ten. The entry originates in a study of TIL therapy for anti-PD-1-resistant metastatic lung cancer. Across the study: Median tumor PD-L1 proportion score was about 6%.

The time point here: pre-treatment sample, taken before nivolumab and TIL therapy. V lost 3 bases and J lost 6; bases outside the gene matches: 12. Germline V lookup: CDR1 SGHKS, CDR2 YYEKEE (reference sequence). The CDR3 spans 16 residues. Source: blood, taken at baseline. The clonotype originates from a woman between 30 and 85 years old with non-small cell lung cancer. V and J are TRBV5-5 and TRBJ1-2; 9 nucleotides match TRBD1. CDR3 loop: CASSSEQGTGRNGYTF. Written as DNA, the CDR3 is TGTGCCAGCAGCTCGGAACAAGGGACAGGGCGAAATGGCTACACCTTC.